Listed below are T cell receptor beta chains from one sample, sequenced in a study of shared clonotypes between healthy human individuals. Repertoires were generated with immunoSEQ multiplex PCR, while TCRdb's copy carries only in-frame clones and drops some. The sample lists hundreds of thousands of clones, about 95% occurring once. The sequenced sample consisted of naive CD8+ T cells sorted from blood. The receptor source for this set is a woman aged 25 to 39 in good health. CDR3s include the opening cysteine and the closing phenylalanine or tryptophan. Fields, in order: clone size, J gene, D gene, V gene, CDR3 protein, CDR3 DNA. A D gene is named only where the DNA matches it firmly. Clone size is shown for a subset of rows, as once, few, many or a class of expanded clone.

NA	TRBJ2-7	NA	TRBV14	CASSQVVRSEQYF	TGTGCCAGCAGCCAAGTAGTCAGGAGCGAGCAGTACTTC
NA	TRBJ2-7	NA	TRBV4-1	CASSPDISYEQYF	TGCGCCAGCAGCCCGGACATCTCCTACGAGCAGTACTTC
NA	TRBJ2-7	TRBD2	TRBV5-1	CASSLRTRYLEQYF	TGCGCCAGCAGCTTGCGGACTAGGTATCTCGAGCAGTACTTC
NA	TRBJ2-1	TRBD2	TRBV27	CASSQTPGLEDEQFF	TGTGCCAGCAGTCAGACTCCGGGACTAGAAGACGAGCAGTTCTTC
NA	TRBJ2-7	TRBD2	TRBV4-1	CASSQVLGPGTSIYEQYF	TGCGCCAGCAGCCAAGTTCTAGGGCCCGGGACTAGCATCTACGAGCAGTACTTC
NA	TRBJ2-7	TRBD1	TRBV9	CASSVAAGTEYYEQYF	TGTGCCAGCAGCGTGGCGGCCGGGACAGAATATTACGAGCAGTACTTC
NA	TRBJ2-7	NA	TRBV29-1	CSVFGGRDDYEQYF	TGCAGCGTTTTCGGTGGGCGGGATGACTACGAGCAGTACTTC
NA	TRBJ2-1	NA	TRBV9	CASSVQRAKSSYNEQFF	TGTGCCAGCAGCGTACAGCGGGCGAAAAGCTCCTACAATGAGCAGTTCTTC
NA	TRBJ2-3	NA	TRBV7-9	CASSPTTDTQYF	TGTGCCAGCAGCCCCACCACAGATACGCAGTATTTT
NA	TRBJ1-1	NA	TRBV28	CASSLTSNTEAFF	TGTGCCAGCAGTTTAACCTCAAACACTGAAGCTTTCTTT
NA	TRBJ2-7	NA	TRBV28	CASVADLSYEQYF	TGTGCCAGCGTGGCGGACCTCTCCTACGAGCAGTACTTC
NA	TRBJ2-7	NA	TRBV27	CASSLIRSSYEQYF	TGTGCCAGCAGTCTTATCAGGAGCTCCTACGAGCAGTACTTC
NA	TRBJ2-3	NA	TRBV15	CATSSPLAASTDTQYF	TGTGCCACCAGCAGCCCTTTGGCGGCTAGCACAGATACGCAGTATTTT
NA	TRBJ1-2	TRBD1	TRBV27	CASSSRDRLLRYGYTF	TGTGCCAGCAGTTCCAGGGACAGGCTGCTGAGGTATGGCTACACCTTC
NA	TRBJ2-2	NA	TRBV6-6	CASRGLTGELFF	TGTGCCAGCAGGGGGCTAACAGGGGAGCTGTTTTTT
NA	TRBJ1-2	NA	TRBV7-9	CASSLAGASYGYTF	TGTGCCAGCAGCTTAGCAGGGGCGAGTTATGGCTACACCTTC
NA	TRBJ2-5	NA	TRBV28	CASSFEGYETQYF	TGTGCCAGCAGTTTCGAAGGTTACGAGACCCAGTACTTC
once	TRBJ2-3	TRBD1	TRBV10-3	CAISVPGQSTDTQYF	TGTGCCATCAGTGTCCCGGGACAGAGCACAGATACGCAGTATTTT
NA	TRBJ2-7	NA	TRBV5-4	CASSLVDGAYEQYF	TGTGCCAGCAGCTTGGTCGACGGAGCCTACGAGCAGTACTTC
few	TRBJ2-7	NA	TRBV10-1	CASSERSRLYEQYF	TGCGCCAGCAGTGAGCGGAGTAGGCTTTACGAGCAGTACTTC
NA	TRBJ2-7	TRBD1	TRBV5-1	CASSLPGGRGQYEQYF	TGCGCCAGCAGCCTGCCTGGAGGACGGGGACAGTACGAGCAGTACTTC
once	TRBJ2-1	NA	TRBV28	CASSLSSSHEQFF	TGTGCCAGCAGTTTATCCAGTTCGCATGAGCAGTTCTTC
NA	TRBJ2-2	NA	TRBV7-9	CASSSASGELFF	TGTGCCAGCAGCTCTGCGTCCGGGGAGCTGTTTTTT
NA	TRBJ1-1	NA	TRBV11-3	CASSLSVNTEAFF	TGTGCCAGCAGCTTATCGGTGAACACTGAAGCTTTCTTT
NA	TRBJ2-7	TRBD2	TRBV19	CASSPPRGRAYEQYF	TGTGCCAGTAGTCCACCACGCGGGAGGGCCTACGAGCAGTACTTC
NA	TRBJ2-3	TRBD2	TRBV28	CASSPLAETTDTQYF	TGTGCCAGCAGCCCTCTAGCGGAGACCACAGATACGCAGTATTTT
many	TRBJ2-5	NA	TRBV9	CASSVVLGETQYF	TGTGCCAGCAGCGTAGTGTTAGGAGAGACCCAGTACTTC
NA	TRBJ2-1	TRBD2	TRBV6-5	CASSMGLAGDVFF	TGTGCCAGCAGCATGGGACTAGCGGGAGATGTGTTCTTC
NA	TRBJ1-2	NA	TRBV5-6	CASSLEIGTPYGYTF	TGTGCCAGCAGCTTGGAGATCGGGACTCCTTATGGCTACACCTTC
NA	TRBJ2-7	NA	TRBV5-6	CASSLTRGSYEQYF	TGTGCCAGCAGCTTGACCCGGGGCTCCTACGAGCAGTACTTC
once	TRBJ2-5	TRBD1	TRBV5-1	CASSDVGSRGQRETQYF	TGCGCCAGCAGCGACGTGGGGAGCAGGGGGCAGCGAGAGACCCAGTACTTC
few	TRBJ1-2	NA	TRBV7-9	CASSPGVYGYTF	TGTGCCAGCAGCCCCGGGGTCTATGGCTACACCTTC
NA	TRBJ2-4	NA	TRBV28	CASSFPAALAKNIQYF	TGTGCCAGCAGTTTTCCGGCAGCACTAGCCAAAAACATTCAGTACTTC
NA	TRBJ2-5	NA	TRBV27	CASSLFPGVTKETQYF	TGTGCCAGCAGTTTATTTCCGGGAGTTACCAAAGAGACCCAGTACTTC
NA	TRBJ1-5	NA	TRBV6-5	CASSYLGSNQPQHF	TGTGCCAGCAGTTACTTGGGAAGCAATCAGCCCCAGCATTTT
NA	TRBJ2-7	NA	TRBV2	CASTQKIKTRIHEQYF	TGTGCCAGCACCCAAAAAATCAAAACTAGAATCCACGAGCAGTACTTC
NA	TRBJ2-5	TRBD1	TRBV5-1	CASSLIGTGGQETQYF	TGCGCCAGCAGCTTGATAGGGACAGGGGGGCAAGAGACCCAGTACTTC
NA	TRBJ2-2	TRBD2	TRBV28	CASSLGRTSGRIAGELFF	TGTGCCAGCAGTTTGGGGAGGACTAGCGGGAGGATCGCCGGGGAGCTGTTTTTT
NA	TRBJ2-1	NA	TRBV14	CASSQERGYNEQFF	TGTGCCAGCAGCCAAGAACGAGGATACAATGAGCAGTTCTTC
NA	TRBJ2-7	TRBD2	TRBV13	CASSLGTRGYEQYF	TGTGCCAGCAGCCTTGGGACTAGGGGTTACGAGCAGTACTTC
once	TRBJ1-6	NA	TRBV9	CASSPRGLFDVDNSPLHF	TGTGCCAGCAGCCCCAGAGGGCTGTTCGATGTAGATAATTCACCCCTCCACTTT
NA	TRBJ1-1	NA	TRBV5-1	CASSLDGVGTEAFF	TGCGCCAGCAGCTTGGACGGGGTCGGCACTGAAGCTTTCTTT
NA	TRBJ1-2	NA	TRBV6-1	CASSALGYTF	TGTGCCAGCAGCGCTTTGGGCTACACCTTC
NA	TRBJ2-7	TRBD2	TRBV29-1	CSVEDPGTSSYEQYF	TGCAGCGTTGAAGACCCCGGGACTAGTTCCTACGAGCAGTACTTC
NA	TRBJ2-2	NA	TRBV19	CASSVDREGTGELFF	TGTGCCAGTAGTGTCGACAGGGAGGGGACCGGGGAGCTGTTTTTT
NA	TRBJ1-4	NA	TRBV6-1	CASSEPRNEKLFF	TGTGCCAGCAGTGAACCCAGGAATGAAAAACTGTTTTTT
NA	TRBJ2-7	NA	TRBV14	CASSHRGGPTYEQYF	TGTGCCAGCAGCCACAGGGGAGGGCCGACCTACGAGCAGTACTTC